This T cell receptor (beta chain) was sequenced in a study of T cells in Graves' hyperthyroidism and ophthalmopathy. Amplified regions were TCR beta CDR3 sequences from RNA transcripts. Researchers ran a first-round RT-PCR on the TCR CDR3 using the HTBI primer set. MiXCR, applied by TCRdb to the multiplex PCR reads, yields one record per CDR3 protein. This sample yields about 560,000 distinct CDR3 sequences, of which 15% to 20% are seen a single time; approximately 18% belongs to the top ten. Across 18 months, stable Graves' hyperthyroidism was marked by no progression to ophthalmopathy. Patients aged 18 to 65 had newly diagnosed hyperthyroidism of under 2 months' duration. This clonotype was detected many times. V gave up 6 bases and J gave up 4 bases; unmatched junction bases: 5. Germline values: CDR1 LGHDT, CDR2 YNNKEL (reference sequence). The CDR3 loop spans 13 amino acids.

The receptor was derived from a woman aged 18-29 years with Graves' hyperthyroidism. The sequenced sample was blood. The chain carries TRBV3-1 and TRBJ1-2, with TRBD1 identical over 7 bases. CDR3 sequence reads: CASRSGTAYGYTF. CDR3 bases: TGTGCCAGCAGGTCCGGGACAGCCTATGGCTACACCTTC.